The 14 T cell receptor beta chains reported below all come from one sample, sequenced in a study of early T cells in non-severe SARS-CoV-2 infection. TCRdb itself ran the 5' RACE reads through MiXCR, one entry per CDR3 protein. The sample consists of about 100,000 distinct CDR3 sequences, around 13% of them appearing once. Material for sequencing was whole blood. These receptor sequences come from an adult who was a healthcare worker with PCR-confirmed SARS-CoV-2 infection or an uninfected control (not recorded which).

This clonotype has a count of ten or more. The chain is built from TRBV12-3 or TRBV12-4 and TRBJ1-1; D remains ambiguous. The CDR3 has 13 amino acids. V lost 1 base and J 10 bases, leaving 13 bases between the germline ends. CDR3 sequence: CASSLVQARGAFF. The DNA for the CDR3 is TGTGCCAGCAGTTTAGTTCAGGCCAGAGGAGCTTTCTTT.

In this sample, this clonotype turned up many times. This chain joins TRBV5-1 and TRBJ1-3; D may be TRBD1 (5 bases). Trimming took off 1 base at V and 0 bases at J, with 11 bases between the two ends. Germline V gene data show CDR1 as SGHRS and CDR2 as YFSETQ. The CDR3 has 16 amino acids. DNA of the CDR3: TGCGCCAGCAGCTTGACAGGCGACCCCTCTGGAAACACCATATATTTT. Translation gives CASSLTGDPSGNTIYF. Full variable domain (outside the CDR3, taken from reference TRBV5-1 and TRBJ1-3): KAGVTQTPRYLIKTRGQQVTLSCSPISGHRSVSWYQQTPGQGLQFLFEYFSETQRNKGNFPGRFSGRQFSNSRSEMNVSTLELGDSALYLCASSLTGDPSGNTIYFGEGSWLTVV.

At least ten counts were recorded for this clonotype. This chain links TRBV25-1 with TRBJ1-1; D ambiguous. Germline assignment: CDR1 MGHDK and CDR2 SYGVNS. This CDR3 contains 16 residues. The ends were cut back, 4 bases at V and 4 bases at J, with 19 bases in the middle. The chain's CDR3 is CASSGHAVGWGTEAFF. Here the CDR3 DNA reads TGTGCCAGCAGTGGACACGCAGTCGGATGGGGCACTGAAGCTTTCTTT. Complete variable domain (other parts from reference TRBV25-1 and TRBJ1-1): EADIYQTPRYLVIGTGKKITLECSQTMGHDKMYWYQQDPGMELHLIHYSYGVNSTEKGDLSSESTVSRIRTEHFPLTLESARPSHTSQYLCASSGHAVGWGTEAFFGQGTRLTVV.

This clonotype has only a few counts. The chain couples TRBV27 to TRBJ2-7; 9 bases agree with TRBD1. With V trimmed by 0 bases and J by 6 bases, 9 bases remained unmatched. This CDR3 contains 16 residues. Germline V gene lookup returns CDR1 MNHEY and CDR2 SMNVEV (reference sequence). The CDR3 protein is CASSLSGDRAGREQYF. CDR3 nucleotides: TGTGCCAGCAGTTTATCGGGGGACAGGGCGGGGCGCGAGCAGTACTTC.

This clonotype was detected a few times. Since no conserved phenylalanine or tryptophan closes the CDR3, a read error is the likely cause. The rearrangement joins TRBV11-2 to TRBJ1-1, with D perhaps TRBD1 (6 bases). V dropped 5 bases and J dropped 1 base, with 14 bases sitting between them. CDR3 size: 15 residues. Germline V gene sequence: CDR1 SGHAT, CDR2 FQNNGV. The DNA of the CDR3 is TGTGCCAGCAGCCCCCGGACAGTATCGAACACTGAAGCTTTCTCT. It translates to CASSPRTVSNTEAFS.

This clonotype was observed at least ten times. The CDR3 sequence: CSALRARDSSDTQYF. The CDR3 nucleotides are TGCAGTGCTCTAAGGGCCCGAGACTCCTCGGATACGCAGTATTTT. The chain couples TRBV20-1 to TRBJ2-3; unclear D gene. CDR1 DFQATT and CDR2 SNEGSKA come from the germline V gene (reference sequence). The germline V and J ends were trimmed by 5 bases and 6 bases, with 21 bases remaining between them. This CDR3 has 15 amino acids.

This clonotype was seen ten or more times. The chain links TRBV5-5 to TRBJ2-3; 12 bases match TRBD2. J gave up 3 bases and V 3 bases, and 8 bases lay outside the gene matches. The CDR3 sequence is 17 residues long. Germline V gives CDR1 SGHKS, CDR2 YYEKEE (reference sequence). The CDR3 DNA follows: TGTGCCAGCAGCTGGCCCACTAGCGGGAGGAATACAGATACGCAGTATTTT. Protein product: CASSWPTSGRNTDTQYF.

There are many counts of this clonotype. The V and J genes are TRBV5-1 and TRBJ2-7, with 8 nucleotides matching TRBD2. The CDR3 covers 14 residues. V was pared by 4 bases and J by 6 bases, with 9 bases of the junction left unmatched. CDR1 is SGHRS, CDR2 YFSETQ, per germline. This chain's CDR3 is CASSTTSGATEQYF. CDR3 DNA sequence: TGCGCCAGCAGCACAACTAGCGGAGCAACCGAGCAGTACTTC.

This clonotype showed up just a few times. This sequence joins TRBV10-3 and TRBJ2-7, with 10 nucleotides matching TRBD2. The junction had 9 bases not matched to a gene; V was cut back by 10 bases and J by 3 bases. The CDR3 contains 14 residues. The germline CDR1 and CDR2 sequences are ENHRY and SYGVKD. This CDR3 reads CATKLAGDLYEQYF. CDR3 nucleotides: TGTGCCACGAAGCTAGCGGGAGACCTCTACGAGCAGTACTTC.

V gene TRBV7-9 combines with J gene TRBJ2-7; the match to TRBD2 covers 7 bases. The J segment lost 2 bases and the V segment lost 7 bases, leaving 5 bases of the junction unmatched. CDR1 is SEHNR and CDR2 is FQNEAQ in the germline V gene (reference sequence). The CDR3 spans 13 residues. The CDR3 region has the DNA TGTGCCAGCACCACAGCGGGAACCTACGAGCAGTACTTC. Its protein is CASTTAGTYEQYF.

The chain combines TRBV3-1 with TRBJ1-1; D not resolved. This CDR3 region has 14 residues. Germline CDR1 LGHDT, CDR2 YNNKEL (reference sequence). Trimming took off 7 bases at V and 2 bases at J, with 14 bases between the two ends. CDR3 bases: TGTGCCAGCACCCCAAGCGAGAGAAACACTGAAGCTTTCTTT. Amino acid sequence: CASTPSERNTEAFF.

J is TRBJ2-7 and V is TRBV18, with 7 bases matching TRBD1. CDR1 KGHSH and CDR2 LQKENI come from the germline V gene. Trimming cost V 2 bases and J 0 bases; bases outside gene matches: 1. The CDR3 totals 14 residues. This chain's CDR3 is CASSPDRASYEQYF. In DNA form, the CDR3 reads TGTGCCAGCTCACCAGACAGGGCCTCCTACGAGCAGTACTTC.

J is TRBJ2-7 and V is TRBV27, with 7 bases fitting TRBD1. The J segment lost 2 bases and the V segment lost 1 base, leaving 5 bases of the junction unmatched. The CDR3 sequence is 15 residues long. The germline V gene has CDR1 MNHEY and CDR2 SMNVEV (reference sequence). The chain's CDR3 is CASSLFQGVAYEQYF. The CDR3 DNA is TGTGCCAGCAGTTTATTTCAGGGGGTAGCCTACGAGCAGTACTTC.

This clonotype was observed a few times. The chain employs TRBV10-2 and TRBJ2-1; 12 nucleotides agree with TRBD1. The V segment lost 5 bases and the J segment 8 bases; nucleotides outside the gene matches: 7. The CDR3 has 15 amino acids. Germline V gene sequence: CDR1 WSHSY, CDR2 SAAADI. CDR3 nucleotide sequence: TGCGCCAGCAGTCACCGGGACAGGGGGCTGGATGAGCAGTTCTTC. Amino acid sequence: CASSHRDRGLDEQFF.